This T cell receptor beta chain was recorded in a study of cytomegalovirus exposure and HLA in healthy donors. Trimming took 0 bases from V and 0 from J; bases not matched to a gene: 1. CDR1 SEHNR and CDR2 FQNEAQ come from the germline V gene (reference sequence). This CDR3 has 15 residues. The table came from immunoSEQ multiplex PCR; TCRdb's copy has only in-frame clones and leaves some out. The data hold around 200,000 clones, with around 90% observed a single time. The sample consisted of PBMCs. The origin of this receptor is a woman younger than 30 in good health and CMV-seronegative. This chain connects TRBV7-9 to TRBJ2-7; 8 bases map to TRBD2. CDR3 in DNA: TGTGCCAGCAGCTTAGCGACTAGCGCCTCCTACGAGCAGTACTTC. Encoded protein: CASSLATSASYEQYF.